This passage covers 13 T cell receptor beta chains from one sample sequenced in a study of cytomegalovirus exposure and HLA in healthy donors. The primer mix had 60 Vbeta and 13 Jbeta primers. Only in-frame clones appear in the TCRdb table, and some are missing; sequencing was by immunoSEQ multiplex PCR. The sample consists of 90,000 to 120,000 clones, 65% to 85% of them appearing once. The material sequenced was PBMCs. Receptors originate from a man aged 25 to 40 in good health and CMV-seronegative.

This chain joins TRBV4-1 and TRBJ2-5; TRBD1 agrees at 9 bases. The DNA end is a closer match to TRBJ2-7, so the J assignment may be wrong. CDR1 and CDR2 (germline): MGHRA, YSYEKL. This CDR3 is 15 amino acids long. CDR3 protein: CASSQGQGVGYEQYF. The CDR3 coding sequence is TGCGCCAGCAGCCAAGGACAGGGGGTGGGCTACGAGCAGTACTTC.

The chain links TRBV5-1 to TRBJ1-5; D might be TRBD1 (5 bases). Germline CDR1 is SGHRS and CDR2 is YFSETQ. The V and J ends lost 3 bases and 7 bases respectively, with 14 bases between them. There are 14 residues in the CDR3. The DNA for the CDR3 is TGCGCCAGCAGCTGGACGGGGGGTGTCCAGCCCCAGCATTTT. This translates into CASSWTGGVQPQHF.

The CDR3 region has the DNA TGTGCCAGCAGCCCCCAGGAGCGGGAGGGCCGTTCCCATGAGCAGTTCTTC. Encoded protein: CASSPQEREGRSHEQFF. V is TRBV7-8 and J is TRBJ2-1; TRBD2 aligns across 10 bases. V was pared by 5 bases and J by 8 bases, with 15 bases of the junction left unmatched. CDR3 length: 17 amino acids. Germline V gene sequence: CDR1 SGHVS, CDR2 FQNEAQ.

V and J are TRBV5-1 and TRBJ2-1; D ambiguous. V was cut by 4 bases and J by 9 bases, with 17 bases left in between. The CDR3 totals 14 residues. Germline CDR1 SGHRS, CDR2 YFSETQ. The DNA for the CDR3 is TGCGCCAGCAGCCCCACCCGTGAAGCCGGTGAGCAGTTCTTC. This translates into CASSPTREAGEQFF. Using reference TRBV5-1 and TRBJ2-1 for the parts outside the CDR3, the full variable domain is KAGVTQTPRYLIKTRGQQVTLSCSPISGHRSVSWYQQTPGQGLQFLFEYFSETQRNKGNFPGRFSGRQFSNSRSEMNVSTLELGDSALYLCASSPTREAGEQFFGPGTRLTVL.

This clone came up once. This chain connects TRBV2 to TRBJ2-2; tentative D call: TRBD2 (7 bases). V was pared by 7 bases and J by 0 bases, with 15 bases between. CDR1 is SNHLY and CDR2 is FYNNEI in the germline V gene. The CDR3 spans 16 residues. The CDR3 loop reads CASILQGLSNTGELFF. The CDR3 coding sequence is TGTGCCAGCATCTTACAGGGACTATCGAACACCGGGGAGCTGTTTTTT.

This rearrangement joins TRBV28 to TRBJ2-7, with TRBD1 as a possible D gene (6 bases). Trimming took 1 base from V and 0 from J, leaving 7 bases between them. The CDR3 is 14 residues long. In germline, CDR1 is MDHEN, CDR2 SYDVKM. CDR3 DNA sequence: TGTGCCAGCAGTTTATTGGACAGCTCCTACGAGCAGTACTTC. Its protein product is CASSLLDSSYEQYF.

The V and J genes are TRBV15 and TRBJ2-3; TRBD2 might be the D (5 bases). Germline lookup yields CDR1 LNHNV and CDR2 YYDKDF (reference sequence). The ends were cut back, 0 bases at V and 4 bases at J, with 11 bases in the middle. The CDR3 spans 15 residues. CDR3 nucleotide sequence: TGTGCCACCAGCAGAGAACCTTCCGGGGCAGATACGCAGTATTTT. Its protein product is CATSREPSGADTQYF.

J is TRBJ1-1 and V is TRBV30, with D perhaps matching TRBD1 (6 bases). Between the trimmed V and J ends, which lost 5 bases and 6 bases, there was a span of 22 bases. Germline V lookup: CDR1 GTSNPN, CDR2 SVGIG (reference sequence). The CDR3 length is 15 residues. CDR3 DNA: TGTGCCTGGGGGCCCGGTGTGGGGGGGCGGTCTGAAGCTTTCTTT. Protein sequence: CAWGPGVGGRSEAFF.

A few counts support this clone. The chain recombines TRBV2 with TRBJ1-6; TRBD1 matches 8 bases. V was clipped by 7 bases and J by 5 bases; unmatched bases: 7. There are 15 residues in the CDR3. Germline V gene lookup returns CDR1 SNHLY and CDR2 FYNNEI. CDR3 in amino acids: CASTRTGSHNSPLHF. The CDR3, as DNA: TGTGCCAGCACCCGGACAGGGTCCCATAATTCACCCCTCCACTTT.

This chain joins TRBV7-6 and TRBJ1-4; D is perhaps TRBD1 (6 bases). The CDR3 spans 14 residues. The germline V gene has CDR1 SGHVS and CDR2 FNYEAQ. The V end lost 1 base, the J end lost 7 bases, and 10 bases lay between the germline ends. The CDR3 bases are TGTGCCAGCAGCTTAGGTATACAGGGTGAAAAACTGTTTTTT. Amino acids: CASSLGIQGEKLFF.

This clone turned up a few times. This rearrangement joins TRBV6-5 to TRBJ1-5; 12 nucleotides match TRBD1. The J segment lost 7 bases and the V segment lost 6 bases, leaving 7 bases of the junction unmatched. There are 15 residues in the CDR3. Germline V lookup: CDR1 MNHEY, CDR2 SVGAGI. CDR3 loop: CASSLGTGGRQPQHF. CDR3 coding DNA: TGTGCCAGCAGCCTCGGGACAGGGGGCCGGCAGCCCCAGCATTTT.

The chain recombines TRBV11-3 with TRBJ2-1; the D gene is possibly TRBD2 (7 bases). This CDR3 has 14 amino acids. V dropped 4 bases and J dropped 6 bases, with 13 bases sitting between them. Germline V gene lookup returns CDR1 SGHNT and CDR2 YENEEA. The CDR3 coding sequence is TGTGCCAGCAGCTCCCGGGGGGCGGGCAATGAGCAGTTCTTC. Translated, it gives CASSSRGAGNEQFF.

This chain links TRBV6-1 with TRBJ2-7, with TRBD2 matching 12 bases. CDR3 length: 14 amino acids. After removal of 10 bases from V and 7 bases from J, the junction contained 11 bases not matched to a gene. Germline V CDR1 and CDR2: MNHNS, SASEGT. CDR3 nucleotide sequence: TGTGCCATTAAAGGGCTAGCGGGAGGGATAGAGCAGTACTTC. Translating it yields CAIKGLAGGIEQYF.